These T cell receptor beta chains were read from a single sample in a study of blood T cell repertoires in COVID-19. Only in-frame clones appear in the TCRdb table, and some are missing; sequencing was by immunoSEQ multiplex PCR. The table has 52,000 or so clones, approximately 91% seen once. Sequencing was carried out using peripheral blood. These receptors came from a woman in her sixties or seventies with active COVID-19. The CDR3 runs from the conserved cysteine through the conserved F or W. D genes are given only for firm matches. Clone size is shown for a subset of rows, as once, few, many or a class of expanded clone.

NA | TRBJ2-3 | NA | TRBV5-1 | TGCGCCAGCAGCTTTATAGCGCGCGGGGCAGATACGCAGTATTTT | CASSFIARGADTQYF
NA | TRBJ1-5 | NA | TRBV28 | TGTGCCAGCAGTTTAAACAGGGGCAATCAGCCCCAGCATTTT | CASSLNRGNQPQHF
NA | TRBJ2-1 | NA | TRBV24-1 | TGTGCCACCAGTGCGTCGACCACTACTATTTACAATGAGCAGTTCTTC | CATSASTTTIYNEQFF
NA | TRBJ1-1 | NA | TRBV6-2/TRBV6-3 | TGTGCCAGCAGTGACCCCGCCAAGGGGTCCATGAACACTGAAGCTTTCTTT | CASSDPAKGSMNTEAFF
NA | TRBJ2-3 | TRBD1 | TRBV10-1 | TGCGCCAGCAGCGGAGAGAAGGGGGCGCGTGCAGATACGCAGTATTTT | CASSGEKGARADTQYF
NA | TRBJ1-4 | TRBD1 | TRBV5-1 | TGCGCCAGCAGTCCGGGACAGGGGATTGGGGGTAATGAAAAACTGTTTTTT | CASSPGQGIGGNEKLFF
NA | TRBJ2-3 | NA | TRBV5-4 | TGTGCCAGCAGCTTTGGGGAGGATACGCAGTATTTT | CASSFGEDTQYF
NA | TRBJ1-1 | NA | TRBV10-1 | TGCGCCAGCAGTGAGTCGGGGAGAGGGGGTTTCTTT | CASSESGRGGFF
NA | TRBJ1-1 | NA | TRBV6-5 | TGTGCCAGCAGTTGGGCAGGGATGAACACTGAAGCTTTCTTT | CASSWAGMNTEAFF
NA | TRBJ1-4 | NA | TRBV12-3/TRBV12-4 | TGTGCCAGCAGTTTTATCGGGAGTGAAAAACTGTTTTTT | CASSFIGSEKLFF
once | TRBJ2-7 | NA | TRBV19 | TGTGCCAGTAGTATAGATTCCGAGGACAGCTCCTACGAGCAGTACTTC | CASSIDSEDSSYEQYF
NA | TRBJ2-3 | NA | TRBV28 | TGTGCCAGCAGTTTGGAGCGGCCTCACACAGATACGCAGTATTTT | CASSLERPHTDTQYF
NA | TRBJ1-5 | NA | TRBV28 | TGTGCCAGCAGTTGGACAGTGTTCAATCAGCCCCAGCATTTT | CASSWTVFNQPQHF
NA | TRBJ1-5 | NA | TRBV28 | TGTGCCAGCAGCCGGAACAGTGGCGGCAATCAGCCCCAGCATTTT | CASSRNSGGNQPQHF
NA | TRBJ2-7 | TRBD2 | TRBV10-3 | TGTGCCATCAGTCGGACTAGCGGGAGTGCCTACGAGCAGTACTTC | CAISRTSGSAYEQYF
NA | TRBJ2-5 | NA | TRBV7-3 | TGTGCCAGCAGCTACACGAAAGAAGAGACCCAGTACTTC | CASSYTKEETQYF
NA | TRBJ1-2 | NA | TRBV18 | TGTGCCAGCTCACCGCTACTCCCGGACAGCGGTAACTATGGCTACACCTTC | CASSPLLPDSGNYGYTF
NA | TRBJ2-1 | NA | TRBV5-1 | TGCGCCAGCAGCTCTACAGGGAGCCCCTACAATGAGCAGTTCTTC | CASSSTGSPYNEQFF
NA | TRBJ1-3 | NA | TRBV7-9 | TGTGCCAGCAGCTACGGGGGATCTGGAAACACCATATATTTT | CASSYGGSGNTIYF
NA | TRBJ2-3 | TRBD2 | TRBV4-2 | TGTGCCAGCAGCCAAGAGGGAGGACTAGCGGACACAGATACGCAGTATTTT | CASSQEGGLADTDTQYF
NA | TRBJ2-3 | NA | TRBV7-9 | TGTGCCAGCAGCCCCGAAGCGCTCACAGATACGCAGTATTTT | CASSPEALTDTQYF
NA | TRBJ2-5 | TRBD1 | TRBV5-5 | TGTGCCAGCAGCAAGGGACAGGGGAAAGAGACCCAGTACTTC | CASSKGQGKETQYF
NA | TRBJ1-2 | NA | TRBV5-4 | TGTGCCAGCAGCTTGGACTCGTTGGGGGGAGCCTATGGCTACACCTTC | CASSLDSLGGAYGYTF
once | TRBJ2-3 | TRBD1 | TRBV7-9 | TGTGCCAGCAGCCACACGACAGGGGGAGATACGCAGTATTTT | CASSHTTGGDTQYF
NA | TRBJ1-6 | NA | TRBV30 | TGTGCCCGGGGGCGAGGGCCCAATTCACCCCTCCACTTT | CARGRGPNSPLHF
NA | TRBJ2-6 | NA | TRBV10-2 | TGCGCCAGCAGTGAGGTCATGAGCTCTGGGGCCAACGTCCTGACTTTC | CASSEVMSSGANVLTF
NA | TRBJ2-7 | TRBD2 | TRBV28 | TGTGCCAGCAGCCCGGTGGGACTAGCGGCCTACGAGCAGTACTTC | CASSPVGLAAYEQYF
few | TRBJ2-5 | NA | TRBV21-1 | TGTGCCAGCAGCTTCAGCAAGTTAGACAGGGGGCTAGAGACCCAGTACTTC | CASSFSKLDRGLETQYF
NA | TRBJ2-1 | TRBD2 | TRBV19 | TGTGCCAGCAGACGGACTAGAGTGAATGAGCAGTTCTTC | CASRRTRVNEQFF
few | TRBJ2-6 | NA | TRBV7-2 | TGTGCCAGCAGTCAGGACTCTGGGGCCAACGTCCTGACTTTC | CASSQDSGANVLTF
few | TRBJ2-3 | TRBD2 | TRBV14 | TGTGCCAGCAGCCGAATTAGCGGGAGACCAGATACGCAGTATTTT | CASSRISGRPDTQYF
NA | TRBJ2-5 | TRBD2 | TRBV19 | TGTGCCAGTAGTGGACCCTGGCTAGCGGGAGGGCCGGAAGAGACCCAGTACTTC | CASSGPWLAGGPEETQYF
NA | TRBJ2-1 | TRBD1 | TRBV19 | TGTGCCAGTAGTGTCAGCTCACAGGGGCCCTTTTACAATGAGCAGTTCTTC | CASSVSSQGPFYNEQFF
NA | TRBJ2-1 | NA | TRBV2 | TGTGCCAGCAGTTATAAGGGGGACAATGAGCAGTTCTTC | CASSYKGDNEQFF
NA | TRBJ2-5 | TRBD2 | TRBV3-1/TRBV3-2 | TGTGCCAGCAGCCCGGGGGGAGGTTGGGAGACCCAGTACTTC | CASSPGGGWETQYF
once | TRBJ2-1 | TRBD2 | TRBV7-3 | TGTGCCAGCAGCTTAGGGCCGGCGGGAGGGCAATTCTTC | CASSLGPAGGQFF
once | TRBJ2-3 | TRBD2 | TRBV11-2 | TGTGCCAGCAGCTTAGCGGTGTTGGCGGGAGGCGGGGCAGATACGCAGTATTTT | CASSLAVLAGGGADTQYF
NA | TRBJ2-2 | NA | TRBV27 | TGTGCCAGCAGTTTCGATTCGGGGGTCGGGGAGCTGTTTTTT | CASSFDSGVGELFF
NA | TRBJ2-5 | TRBD2 | TRBV6-5 | TGTGCCAGCAACAGGCGGGAGTCGTGGGAGACCCAGTACTTC | CASNRRESWETQYF
once | TRBJ2-7 | NA | TRBV7-8 | TGTGCCAGCAGCTTAGGAGGGAGTCTCGCCTACGAGCAGTACTTC | CASSLGGSLAYEQYF
NA | TRBJ1-4 | NA | TRBV2 | TGTGCCAGCAGTGTGAACGAGAGGGAAAAACTGTTTTTT | CASSVNEREKLFF
NA | TRBJ1-3 | NA | TRBV28 | TGTGCCAGCAGCTGGGGGGGCGCCGGATACTCTGGAAACACCATATATTTT | CASSWGGAGYSGNTIYF
few | TRBJ1-5 | NA | TRBV28 | TGTGCCAGCGGGGGAGGGACACTAAATCAGCCCCAGCATTTT | CASGGGTLNQPQHF
few | TRBJ2-3 | NA | TRBV29-1 | TGCAGCGTTGACAGGGCAGGTACAGATACGCAGTATTTT | CSVDRAGTDTQYF
NA | TRBJ2-1 | NA | TRBV5-1 | TGCGCCAGCAGCCGGAGGGCCCCAGCGAGGTCGGGGTACAATGAGCAGTTCTTC | CASSRRAPARSGYNEQFF
NA | TRBJ1-1 | NA | TRBV19 | TGTGCCAGTAGTATAGGGAGGCAATCTGAAGCTTTCTTT | CASSIGRQSEAFF
NA | TRBJ2-5 | TRBD1 | TRBV4-1 | TGCGCCAGCAGCCAGGGCGACAGGGGGGGAGAGACCCAGTACTTC | CASSQGDRGGETQYF
NA | TRBJ2-1 | NA | TRBV6-1 | TGTGCCAGCAGTGAAGCGTGGCGGAGGGTGGGAGGCCTAACCTTCAATGAGCAGTTCTTC | CASSEAWRRVGGLTFNEQFF
NA | TRBJ1-2 | TRBD1 | TRBV28 | TGTGCCAGCATCAAGGGGGCTGGCTACACCTTC | CASIKGAGYTF
NA | TRBJ2-3 | NA | TRBV7-7 | TGTGCCAGCAGCTTAGATCTCGGTAGCACAGATACGCAGTATTTT | CASSLDLGSTDTQYF
once | TRBJ2-1 | NA | TRBV19 | TGTGCCAGTTTCGACGCGGGGTCAAACAATGAGCAGTTCTTC | CASFDAGSNNEQFF
NA | TRBJ1-6 | TRBD1 | TRBV6-2/TRBV6-3 | TGTGCCAGCAGTTACCGGGACAGAGATAATTCACCCCTCCACTTT | CASSYRDRDNSPLHF
NA | TRBJ1-5 | TRBD1 | TRBV2 | TGTGCCAGCACTGGACAGGGGGATCAGCCCCAGCATTTT | CASTGQGDQPQHF
NA | TRBJ1-2 | NA | TRBV28 | TGTGCCAGCAGTTTAGAGGAGCTCCCTTTTTCTGGCTACACCTTC | CASSLEELPFSGYTF
NA | TRBJ1-2 | TRBD1 | TRBV2 | TGTGCCAGCAGTGAAGTAGGGAAGGGGGCGGATGGCTACACCTTC | CASSEVGKGADGYTF
NA | TRBJ2-7 | NA | TRBV6-5 | TGTGCCAGCAGTTTCCAGGGTAGAGAGGACGAGCAGTACTTC | CASSFQGREDEQYF
NA | TRBJ2-1 | TRBD2 | TRBV5-1 | TGCGCCAGCAGCTTGGCGGGAGGGACGTCAAATGAGCAGTTCTTC | CASSLAGGTSNEQFF
NA | TRBJ2-2 | TRBD1 | TRBV5-1 | TGCGCCAGCAGCAACAGGACAGGGGTGGCCGGGGAGCTGTTTTTT | CASSNRTGVAGELFF
once | TRBJ2-7 | NA | TRBV30 | TGTGCCTGGAGTCGACTCGCGGTAGCCTCCTACGAGCAGTACTTC | CAWSRLAVASYEQYF